Following are 15 T cell receptor beta chains from one sample sequenced in a study of response to subunit inactivated influenza vaccine. Via MiXCR, TCRdb re-called the RT-PCR reads, giving one row per CDR3 protein. Counted here are approximately 230,000 distinct CDR3 sequences, more than 9% occurring once; the ten biggest clones make up under 10%. This specimen consisted of non-naive T cells sorted from PBMCs, obtained about 14 days before vaccination. The receptor source for this set is a man aged 50-60 years who received an inactivated influenza vaccine.

In its sample, this clonotype was seen many times. The rearrangement uses TRBV4-1 and TRBJ2-3; weak D call: TRBD1 (6 bases). Germline loops: CDR1 MGHRA, CDR2 YSYEKL. V was clipped by 2 bases and J by 4 bases, with 16 bases between them. The CDR3 sequence is 16 residues long. CDR3 sequence (DNA): TGCGCCAGCAGCCAACTTAATTCTTGGGGGCCAGATACGCAGTATTTT. It yields the protein CASSQLNSWGPDTQYF.

J is TRBJ2-7 and V is TRBV3-1; either TRBD1 or TRBD2 may supply D (5 bases each). Trimming pared 0 bases from V and 12 bases from J, leaving 12 bases between. This CDR3 comprises 12 residues. Looked up from germline, CDR1 is LGHDT and CDR2 is YNNKEL (reference sequence). The CDR3 bases are TGTGCCAGCAGCCAAGAGGGGGTTTTGTTGTACTTC. Translated, it gives CASSQEGVLLYF.

This clonotype showed up just a few times. The chain recombines TRBV6-1 with TRBJ2-3; 8 bases are shared with TRBD2. CDR1 is MNHNS and CDR2 is SASEGT in the germline V gene. V was pared by 7 bases and J by 4 bases, with 7 bases of the junction left unmatched. This CDR3 contains 14 residues. The chain's CDR3 is CASKSMGLADTQYF. DNA for the CDR3: TGTGCCAGCAAAAGCATGGGACTAGCAGATACGCAGTATTTT.

The chain couples TRBV6-5 to TRBJ2-3, with D unresolved. The CDR3 is 16 residues long. The V gene's germline CDR1 is MNHEY and CDR2 SVGAGI. Trimming took off 0 bases at V and 2 bases at J, with 12 bases between the two ends. The CDR3, as DNA: TGTGCCAGCAGTTACTCCGGTAATGTGGACACAGATACGCAGTATTTT. Translation: CASSYSGNVDTDTQYF.

The CDR3 region has the DNA TGTGCCAGCAGCTTAGCCCGGGGGGGGGCCCAAGAGACCCAGTACTTC. It encodes CASSLARGGAQETQYF. The chain is built from TRBV7-9 and TRBJ2-5; 8 nucleotides align to TRBD2. Germline V gene sequence: CDR1 SEHNR, CDR2 FQNEAQ (reference sequence). The CDR3 runs to 16 residues. Unmatched junction bases numbered 4, after V lost 0 bases and J lost 1 base.

The J gene is TRBJ2-7, the V gene TRBV5-5; TRBD1 or TRBD2 may be the D gene (5 bases each). Trimming took off 5 bases at V and 3 bases at J, with 15 bases between the two ends. Germline CDR1 and CDR2: SGHKS and YYEKEE (reference sequence). This CDR3 contains 14 residues. Here the CDR3 reads CASSPGTDLYEQYF. In nucleotides, the CDR3 is TGTGCCAGCAGTCCCGGGACGGACCTCTACGAGCAGTACTTC.

In its sample, this clonotype was seen many times. This chain joins TRBV10-3 and TRBJ1-1; D may be TRBD1 (5 bases). The CDR3 is made up of 13 amino acids. The V end was cut by 6 bases, the J end by 0 bases, with 8 bases between. Looked up from germline, CDR1 is ENHRY and CDR2 is SYGVKD. CDR3 in DNA: TGTGCCATCAGCGGGACCGTGAACACTGAAGCTTTCTTT. As protein: CAISGTVNTEAFF.

This clonotype was counted ten times or more. The rearrangement links TRBV12-3 or TRBV12-4 to TRBJ1-2, with D unresolved. There are 13 residues in the CDR3. V dropped 5 bases and J dropped 4 bases, with 11 bases sitting between them. This chain's CDR3 is CASSPRTLYGYTF. DNA of the CDR3: TGTGCCAGCAGTCCCCGGACCCTCTATGGCTACACCTTC.

This clonotype appeared many times. This chain connects TRBV6-1 to TRBJ1-1, with D uncertain. The CDR3 spans 12 residues. The ends were cut back, 2 bases at V and 5 bases at J, with 6 bases in the middle. The germline V gene encodes CDR1 MNHNS and CDR2 SASEGT. The CDR3 loop is CASSEPRTEAFF. The CDR3 DNA reads as TGTGCCAGCAGTGAACCCCGTACTGAAGCTTTCTTT.

V gene TRBV3-1 combines with J gene TRBJ1-3; possibly TRBD1 for D (5 bases). This CDR3 spans 15 amino acids. CDR1 and CDR2 (germline): LGHDT, YNNKEL (reference sequence). V lost 4 bases, J lost 0 bases, and 10 bases lay in between. DNA for the CDR3: TGTGCCAGCAGCCCCAGGGTGAGCTCTGGAAACACCATATATTTT. It translates to CASSPRVSSGNTIYF. The full variable domain, rest sourced from reference TRBV3-1 and TRBJ1-3, is DTAVSQTPKYLVTQMGNDKSIKCEQNLGHDTMYWYKQDSKKFLKIMFSYNNKELIINETVPNRFSPKSPDKAHLNLHINSLELGDSAVYFCASSPRVSSGNTIYFGEGSWLTVV.

This clonotype was seen a few times. The chain couples TRBV15 to TRBJ1-4; D is possibly TRBD1 (5 bases). The length of the CDR3 is 17 residues. CDR1 and CDR2 (germline): LNHNV, YYDKDF (reference sequence). The V gene lost 0 bases and the J gene lost 4 bases, with 15 bases spanning the gap. CDR3 nucleotides: TGTGCCACCAGCAGAGATCGCACGGGGCTTAGTAATGAAAAACTGTTTTTT. Amino acid sequence: CATSRDRTGLSNEKLFF.

The table lists this clonotype with many counts. The CDR3 spells CASSLLVRVVNNEQFF. DNA for the CDR3: TGTGCCAGCAGCTTACTAGTCAGGGTGGTCAACAATGAGCAGTTCTTC. The rearrangement uses TRBV7-8 and TRBJ2-1; TRBD1 is a possible D gene (5 bases). V lost 2 bases and J lost 5, with 16 bases in between. Germline V gene data show CDR1 as SGHVS and CDR2 as FQNEAQ. The length of the CDR3 is 16 residues.

This chain joins TRBV5-1 and TRBJ2-7, with 10 bases identical to TRBD1. The CDR3 is made up of 14 amino acids. Per germline, CDR1 SGHRS and CDR2 YFSETQ. Germline trimming cut 4 bases from V and 3 bases from J; bases unmatched to any gene: 4. In DNA, the CDR3 is TGCGCCAGCAGCACAGGGACAGGGGACTACGAGCAGTACTTC. It is translated as CASSTGTGDYEQYF.

This clonotype was detected ten times or more. The CDR3 nucleotides are TGCGCCAGCAGCTTGAGGGGGCCTAATGAAAAACTGTTTTTT. Translation: CASSLRGPNEKLFF. The chain couples TRBV5-1 to TRBJ1-4; 7 positions match TRBD1. The CDR3 runs to 14 residues. The V gene end was trimmed by 1 base and the J gene end by 3 bases; junction bases not matched to a gene: 0. In germline, CDR1 is SGHRS, CDR2 YFSETQ.

The sample holds a few counts of this clonotype. The V and J genes are TRBV6-1 and TRBJ1-1, with D perhaps matching TRBD1 (5 bases). Trimming left V 7 bases short and J 11 bases short, with 20 bases between. The CDR3 runs 13 residues. Germline CDR1 reads MNHNS; CDR2 reads SASEGT. The CDR3 loop is CASIPYGAGRAFF. The DNA for the CDR3 is TGTGCCAGCATACCCTACGGGGCAGGGAGGGCTTTCTTT.